This record looks at one T cell receptor beta chain sequence and its context. The antigen is unknown. These data come from a study of cytomegalovirus exposure and HLA in healthy donors. When sampled, the donors appeared nominally healthy, though they likely had unrecorded immune exposures. There are 14 residues in the CDR3. The junction had 5 bases not matched to a gene; V was cut back by 5 bases and J by 2 bases. CDR1 and CDR2 from the germline V gene are MRHNA and SNTAGT. Study-wide findings and caveats: A link between a missense DCLRE1C variant and TCR beta V- and J-gene trimming emerged from a later analysis. What was likely a sequencing artifact was a cluster of highly shared sequence variants. The investigators catalogued 164 TCR beta chains as cytomegalovirus-associated.

PCR involved 60 Vbeta and 13 Jbeta primers. Method: immunoSEQ multiplex PCR; TCRdb's copy keeps in-frame clones and lacks some. The repertoire includes over 150,000 clones, more than 70% of them detected once, and just under 5% sits in the top ten. This clonotype was sampled from a male donor in good health and CMV-seronegative. What was sequenced was PBMCs. This rearrangement joins TRBV6-4 to TRBJ1-2; 7 bases match TRBD1. The CDR3 bases are TGTGCCAGCAGTTCAGGGGGTCTAAACTATGGCTACACCTTC. Its translation: CASSSGGLNYGYTF.